This is a list of T cell receptor beta chains from one sample in a study of cytomegalovirus exposure and HLA in healthy donors. Generated by immunoSEQ multiplex PCR, the TCRdb table keeps only in-frame clones and is missing some. This sample has approximately 110,000 clones; around 77% occur once, and the top ten carry approximately 5%. Sequenced material: PBMCs. Source of these receptors: a woman in her 30s in good health and CMV-seropositive. Both conserved end residues are part of each CDR3. A D gene is named only where the DNA matches it firmly. The size field is filled for only some rows; it gives once, few, many or a size class.

d_gene: -
v_gene: TRBV6-5
abundance: -
j_gene: TRBJ1-1
CDR3nt: TGTGCCAGCAGCCCGACAGAGAACATGAACACTGAAGCTTTCTTT
CDR3aa: CASSPTENMNTEAFF

d_gene: TRBD1
v_gene: TRBV5-6
abundance: -
j_gene: TRBJ1-3
CDR3nt: TGTGCCAGCAGCCCCTTTGGACAGGGTTTATCTGGAAACACCATATATTTT
CDR3aa: CASSPFGQGLSGNTIYF

d_gene: TRBD1
v_gene: TRBV7-6
abundance: -
j_gene: TRBJ2-7
CDR3nt: TGTGCCAGCAGCTTACCGGGACAGGGTCGCGAGCAGTACTTC
CDR3aa: CASSLPGQGREQYF

d_gene: -
v_gene: TRBV27
abundance: -
j_gene: TRBJ1-6
CDR3nt: TGTGCCAGCAGTGAGGCCGCAAGTTCACCCCTCCACTTT
CDR3aa: CASSEAASSPLHF

d_gene: TRBD2
v_gene: TRBV4-1
abundance: -
j_gene: TRBJ2-3
CDR3nt: TGCGCCAGCAGTCGTTCCCCTAGCGGGGGTGCAGATACGCAGTATTTT
CDR3aa: CASSRSPSGGADTQYF

d_gene: TRBD1
v_gene: TRBV5-4
abundance: -
j_gene: TRBJ2-7
CDR3nt: TGTGCCAGCAGCTTGGAATTAGCGACAGGGGGCTACGAGCAGTACTTC
CDR3aa: CASSLELATGGYEQYF

d_gene: TRBD2
v_gene: TRBV27
abundance: -
j_gene: TRBJ2-5
CDR3nt: TGTGCCAGCAGAACTATAGCGGGAACTTTGGGGACCCAGTACTTC
CDR3aa: CASRTIAGTLGTQYF

d_gene: -
v_gene: TRBV27
abundance: -
j_gene: TRBJ1-1
CDR3nt: TGTGCCAGCAGTAACAGGGCTTGGAACACTGAAGCTTTCTTT
CDR3aa: CASSNRAWNTEAFF

d_gene: -
v_gene: TRBV7-3
abundance: few
j_gene: TRBJ1-1
CDR3nt: TGTGCCAGCAGCTTAACGAGCGGGCTTCCCACTGAAGCTTTCTTT
CDR3aa: CASSLTSGLPTEAFF

d_gene: -
v_gene: TRBV5-6
abundance: -
j_gene: TRBJ1-5
CDR3nt: TGTGCCAGCAGCTTGGGGGGAGGCAATCAGCCCCAGCATTTT
CDR3aa: CASSLGGGNQPQHF

d_gene: -
v_gene: TRBV11-3
abundance: -
j_gene: TRBJ1-5
CDR3nt: TGTGCCAGCAGCCCCCAGGGGAGCAATCAGCCCCAGCATTTT
CDR3aa: CASSPQGSNQPQHF

d_gene: -
v_gene: TRBV11-2
abundance: -
j_gene: TRBJ2-7
CDR3nt: TGTGCCAGCAGCTCGGGAGCTGGGGCCGAGCAGTACTTC
CDR3aa: CASSSGAGAEQYF

d_gene: -
v_gene: TRBV19
abundance: -
j_gene: TRBJ2-7
CDR3nt: TGTGCCAGTAGTATTGGGCTAAGATACGAGCAGTACTTC
CDR3aa: CASSIGLRYEQYF

d_gene: -
v_gene: TRBV29-1
abundance: -
j_gene: TRBJ2-3
CDR3nt: TGCAGCGTCGGAGCGGCCATCCAAGATCGGGCTGATACGCAGTATTTT
CDR3aa: CSVGAAIQDRADTQYF

d_gene: -
v_gene: TRBV6-1
abundance: -
j_gene: TRBJ2-1
CDR3nt: TGTGCCAGTTATCTGCAGGGGCTCTACAATGAGCAGTTCTTC
CDR3aa: CASYLQGLYNEQFF

d_gene: -
v_gene: TRBV29-1
abundance: -
j_gene: TRBJ2-5
CDR3nt: TGCAGCGTTGATTCTAGTAGGGGCCGACAAGAGACCCAGTACTTC
CDR3aa: CSVDSSRGRQETQYF

d_gene: -
v_gene: TRBV6-5
abundance: -
j_gene: TRBJ2-5
CDR3nt: TGTGCCAGCAGTTACTACCAGGGAGAGACCCAGTACTTC
CDR3aa: CASSYYQGETQYF

d_gene: -
v_gene: TRBV19
abundance: once
j_gene: TRBJ2-7
CDR3nt: TGTGCCAGTACAAGTGGAGCCTCCTACGAGCAGTACTTC
CDR3aa: CASTSGASYEQYF

d_gene: -
v_gene: TRBV13
abundance: once
j_gene: TRBJ2-7
CDR3nt: TGTGCCAGCAGCTTAGTTGGCAGGGGCAAAGCGAGCAGCTCCTACGAGCAGTACTTC
CDR3aa: CASSLVGRGKASSSYEQYF

d_gene: -
v_gene: TRBV6-5
abundance: -
j_gene: TRBJ1-1
CDR3nt: TGTGCCAGCAGAAACGGGGTTGGGACTGAAGCTTTCTTT
CDR3aa: CASRNGVGTEAFF

d_gene: -
v_gene: TRBV5-1
abundance: -
j_gene: TRBJ1-1
CDR3nt: TGCGCCAGCAGCGGGGAGACAAGCACTGAAGCTTTCTTT
CDR3aa: CASSGETSTEAFF

d_gene: TRBD2
v_gene: TRBV7-2
abundance: -
j_gene: TRBJ2-5
CDR3nt: TGTGCCAGCAGCTTACTCGGCGGGGGTGGGACCCAGTACTTC
CDR3aa: CASSLLGGGGTQYF

d_gene: -
v_gene: TRBV18
abundance: once
j_gene: TRBJ2-1
CDR3nt: TGTGCCAGCTCACCACCGATGGGCGATGAGCAGTTCTTC
CDR3aa: CASSPPMGDEQFF

d_gene: -
v_gene: TRBV27
abundance: -
j_gene: TRBJ1-1
CDR3nt: TGTGCCAGCAGACCCGAGGTTGGCACTGAAGCTTTCTTT
CDR3aa: CASRPEVGTEAFF

d_gene: TRBD1
v_gene: TRBV18
abundance: -
j_gene: TRBJ1-6
CDR3nt: TGTGCCAGCTCACGTCGGGACAGGCAGAATTCACCCCTCCACTTT
CDR3aa: CASSRRDRQNSPLHF

d_gene: -
v_gene: TRBV6-1
abundance: -
j_gene: TRBJ1-5
CDR3nt: TGTGCCAGCAGGAAAGACGGGACTTACAATCAGCCCCAGCATTTT
CDR3aa: CASRKDGTYNQPQHF

d_gene: TRBD1
v_gene: TRBV10-2
abundance: few
j_gene: TRBJ2-7
CDR3nt: TGCGCCAGCAGGCTTGACAGGGAGAACTACGAGCAGTACTTC
CDR3aa: CASRLDRENYEQYF

d_gene: TRBD2
v_gene: TRBV19
abundance: -
j_gene: TRBJ2-2
CDR3nt: TGTGCCAGTAGTATAGTTGGGGGGGGACCCGGGGAGCTGTTTTTT
CDR3aa: CASSIVGGGPGELFF

d_gene: TRBD1
v_gene: TRBV11-3
abundance: -
j_gene: TRBJ1-1
CDR3nt: TGTGCCAGCAGCTTAAGTACAGGGGTTGGCACTGAAGCTTTCTTT
CDR3aa: CASSLSTGVGTEAFF

d_gene: -
v_gene: TRBV6-5
abundance: -
j_gene: TRBJ1-1
CDR3nt: TGTGCCAGTAGGAATGCGGGTTTGGGCACTGAAGCTTTCTTT
CDR3aa: CASRNAGLGTEAFF

d_gene: -
v_gene: TRBV10-2
abundance: -
j_gene: TRBJ2-7
CDR3nt: TGCGCCAGCAGTGAAAACCCGAGAACTTACGAGCAGTACTTC
CDR3aa: CASSENPRTYEQYF

d_gene: -
v_gene: TRBV4-1
abundance: -
j_gene: TRBJ1-1
CDR3nt: TGCGCCAGCAGCCTGTACAGGGATGGGGCCACTGAAGCTTTCTTT
CDR3aa: CASSLYRDGATEAFF

d_gene: TRBD1
v_gene: TRBV7-9
abundance: few
j_gene: TRBJ2-1
CDR3nt: TGTGCCAGCAGCACGCCGTGGACAGGCAGCACCTACAATGAGCAGTTCTTC
CDR3aa: CASSTPWTGSTYNEQFF

d_gene: -
v_gene: TRBV18
abundance: once
j_gene: TRBJ2-5
CDR3nt: TGTGCCAGCTCACCACCACAGCAAGAGACCCAGTACTTC
CDR3aa: CASSPPQQETQYF

d_gene: TRBD1
v_gene: TRBV6-5
abundance: few
j_gene: TRBJ1-1
CDR3nt: TGTGCCAGCAGGGTGGGACAGGGAACTGAAGCTTTCTTT
CDR3aa: CASRVGQGTEAFF

d_gene: TRBD2
v_gene: TRBV27
abundance: -
j_gene: TRBJ2-1
CDR3nt: TGTGCCAGCAGGTCCGACCCCCCTAGCGGGAGGGCTTCGGGGCAGTTCTTC
CDR3aa: CASRSDPPSGRASGQFF

d_gene: -
v_gene: TRBV4-2
abundance: -
j_gene: TRBJ2-6
CDR3nt: TGTGCCAGCAGCCTTACCCCGAGCTCTGGGGCCAACGTCCTGACTTTC
CDR3aa: CASSLTPSSGANVLTF

d_gene: TRBD2
v_gene: TRBV4-1
abundance: -
j_gene: TRBJ2-5
CDR3nt: TGCGCCAGCAGCCAAGATGGGGGGGTGGAGACCCAGTACTTC
CDR3aa: CASSQDGGVETQYF

d_gene: TRBD2
v_gene: TRBV5-4
abundance: -
j_gene: TRBJ2-7
CDR3nt: TGTGCCAGCAGCCCCGGAGGACTAGCGGGAGGGATCCCTAACGAGCAGTACTTC
CDR3aa: CASSPGGLAGGIPNEQYF

d_gene: TRBD2
v_gene: TRBV5-6
abundance: -
j_gene: TRBJ2-7
CDR3nt: TGTGCCAGCAGCCGGGGGGTCGGCGAGCAGTACTTC
CDR3aa: CASSRGVGEQYF